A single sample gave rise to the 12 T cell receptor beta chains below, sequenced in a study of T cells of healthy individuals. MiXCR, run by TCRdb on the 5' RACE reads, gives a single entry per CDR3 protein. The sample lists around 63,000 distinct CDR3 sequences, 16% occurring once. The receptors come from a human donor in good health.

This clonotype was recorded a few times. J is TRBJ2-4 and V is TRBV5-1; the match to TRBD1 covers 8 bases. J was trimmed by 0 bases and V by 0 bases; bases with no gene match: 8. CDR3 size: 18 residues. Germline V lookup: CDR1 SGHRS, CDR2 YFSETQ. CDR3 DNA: TGCGCCAGCAGCTTGGTCACCGGGACAGGTTTAGCCAAAAACATTCAGTACTTC. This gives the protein CASSLVTGTGLAKNIQYF. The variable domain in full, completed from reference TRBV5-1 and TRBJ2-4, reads KAGVTQTPRYLIKTRGQQVTLSCSPISGHRSVSWYQQTPGQGLQFLFEYFSETQRNKGNFPGRFSGRQFSNSRSEMNVSTLELGDSALYLCASSLVTGTGLAKNIQYFGAGTRLSVL.

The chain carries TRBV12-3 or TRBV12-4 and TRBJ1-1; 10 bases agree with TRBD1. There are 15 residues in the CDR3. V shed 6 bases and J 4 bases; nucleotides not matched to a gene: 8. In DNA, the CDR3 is TGTGCCAGCAGACGCTGGACAGGGGGGGGCACTGAAGCTTTCTTT. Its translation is CASRRWTGGGTEAFF.

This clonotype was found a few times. The CDR3 sequence is CASSGGSSYEQYF. DNA of the CDR3: TGTGCCAGCAGCGGAGGATCCTCCTACGAGCAGTACTTC. V and J are TRBV25-1 and TRBJ2-7; TRBD2 might be the D (5 bases). Germline CDR1 is MGHDK and CDR2 is SYGVNS. CDR3 length: 13 amino acids. Trimming removed 6 bases from V and 0 bases from J, with 9 bases in between.

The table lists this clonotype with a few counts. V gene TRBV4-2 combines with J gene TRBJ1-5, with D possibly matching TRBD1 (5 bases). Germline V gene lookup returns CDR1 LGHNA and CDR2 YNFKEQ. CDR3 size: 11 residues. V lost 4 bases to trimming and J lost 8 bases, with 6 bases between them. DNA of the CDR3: TGTGCCAGCAGCCCGGGGGAGCCCCAGCATTTT. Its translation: CASSPGEPQHF.

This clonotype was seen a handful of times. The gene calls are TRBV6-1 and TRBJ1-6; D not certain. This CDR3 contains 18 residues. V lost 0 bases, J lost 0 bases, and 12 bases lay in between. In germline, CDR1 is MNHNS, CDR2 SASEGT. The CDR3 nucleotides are TGTGCCAGCAGTGAAGCTCTGGGGTCGAGCTCCTATAATTCACCCCTCCACTTT. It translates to CASSEALGSSSYNSPLHF.

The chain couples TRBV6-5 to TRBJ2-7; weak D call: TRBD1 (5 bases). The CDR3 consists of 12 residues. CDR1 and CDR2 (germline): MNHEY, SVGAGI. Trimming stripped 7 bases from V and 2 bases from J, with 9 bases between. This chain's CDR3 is CASKKGAYEQYF. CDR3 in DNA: TGTGCCAGCAAGAAAGGGGCCTACGAGCAGTACTTC.

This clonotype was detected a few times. CDR3 sequence: CASSLLTGGQETQYF. The CDR3 DNA reads as TGCGCCAGCAGCTTATTGACAGGGGGACAAGAGACCCAGTACTTC. The chain combines TRBV5-1 with TRBJ2-5, with TRBD1 matching 9 bases. CDR1 is SGHRS, CDR2 YFSETQ, per germline. V lost 2 bases, J lost 2 bases, and 4 bases stayed unmatched. The CDR3 is 15 amino acids.

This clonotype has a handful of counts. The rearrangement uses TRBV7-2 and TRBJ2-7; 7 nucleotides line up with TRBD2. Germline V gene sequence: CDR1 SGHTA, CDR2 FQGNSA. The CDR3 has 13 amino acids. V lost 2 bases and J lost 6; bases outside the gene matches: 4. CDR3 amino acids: CASSLYTGGEQYF. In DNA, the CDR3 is TGTGCCAGCAGCTTATACACGGGGGGCGAGCAGTACTTC.

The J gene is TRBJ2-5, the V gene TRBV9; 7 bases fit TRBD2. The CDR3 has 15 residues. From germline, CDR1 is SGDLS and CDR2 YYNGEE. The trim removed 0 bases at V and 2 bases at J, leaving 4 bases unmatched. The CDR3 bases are TGTGCCAGCAGCGTAGATCCTAGCGGACAAGAGACCCAGTACTTC. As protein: CASSVDPSGQETQYF. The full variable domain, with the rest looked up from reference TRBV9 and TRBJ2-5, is DSGVTQTPKHLITATGQRVTLRCSPRSGDLSVYWYQQSLDQGLQFLIQYYNGEERAKGNILERFSAQQFPDLHSELNLSSLELGDSALYFCASSVDPSGQETQYFGPGTRLLVL.

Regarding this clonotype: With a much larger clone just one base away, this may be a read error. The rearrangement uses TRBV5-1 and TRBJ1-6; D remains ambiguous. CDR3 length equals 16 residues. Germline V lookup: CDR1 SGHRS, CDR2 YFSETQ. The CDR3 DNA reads TGCGCCAGCAGCTTGGAAGGGAGCTCCTATAATTCACCCTTCCACTTT. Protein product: CASSLEGSSYNSPFHF.

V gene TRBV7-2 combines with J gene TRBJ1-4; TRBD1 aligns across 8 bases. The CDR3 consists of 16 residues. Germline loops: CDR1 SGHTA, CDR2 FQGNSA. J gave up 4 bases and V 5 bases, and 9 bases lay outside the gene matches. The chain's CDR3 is CASSPSRDRLNEKLFF. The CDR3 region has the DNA TGTGCCAGCAGCCCAAGTAGGGACAGGCTTAATGAAAAACTGTTTTTT.

CDR3 sequence reads: CASRQGGDTQYF. The CDR3 nucleotides read TGTGCCAGCAGACAGGGAGGAGATACGCAGTATTTT. The chain recombines TRBV28 with TRBJ2-3; possibly TRBD1 or TRBD2 for D (6 bases each). Deletions cut 6 bases from V and 5 bases from J, with 9 bases between. Germline CDR1 MDHEN, CDR2 SYDVKM. The CDR3 spans 12 residues. The complete variable domain, with remaining parts taken from reference TRBV28 and TRBJ2-3, reads DVKVTQSSRYLVKRTGEKVFLECVQDMDHENMFWYRQDPGLGLRLIYFSYDVKMKEKGDIPEGYSVSREKKERFSLILESASTNQTSMYLCASRQGGDTQYFGPGTRLTVL.